This TCR beta chain was profiled in a study of vaccination and CD4 T cells after COVID-19. This clonotype was counted a few times. Its target is not known. Indicated treatment: roughly 11-day PBMC culture with coronavirus spike peptide pools or control peptides (ViraFEST assay). These CD4+ T cells came from an unexposed donor, sampled before the COVID-19 pandemic (2011-2018). ViraFEST grew antigen-specific T cells using peptide pools, then sequenced TCRs. Per-well cultures of around 2 million PBMCs received around 10 IU/ml IL-2 and 7.5 to 10 ug/ml peptide pools. Unexposed-donor CD4+ T cells were probed with SARS-CoV-2 S/N and four cold-coronavirus spikes, cells permitting. Cultured CD4+ T cell DNA underwent sequencing with the Oncomine TCR Beta short-read assay. Genomic DNA extraction was carried out from cultured CD4+ T cells. TCRdb reprocessed the PCR reads via MiXCR and lists one record per CDR3 protein. In the table there are roughly 7,200 distinct CDR3 sequences, about 32% of which are singletons.

This CDR3 is built from 15 residues. Germline V gene sequence: CDR1 MNHEY, CDR2 SVGEGT. Trimming shortened V by 0 bases and J by 5 bases, and 13 bases separated the two germline ends. The TCR sequence derives from a human donor in good health. Source material: CD4+ T cells from blood, cultured in vitro. This chain joins TRBV6-2 or TRBV6-3 and TRBJ1-1; no clear D gene. The CDR3 DNA sequence: TGTGCCAGCAGTTACTCGATATACTATGGGACTGAAGCTTTCTTT. Protein product: CASSYSIYYGTEAFF.